The TCR beta chain described here comes from a study of T cells expressing NK-cell markers. CDR1 and CDR2 (germline): DFQATT, SNEGSKA (reference sequence). The CDR3 covers 13 residues. Reprocessing the 5' RACE reads, TCRdb reports a single entry for every CDR3 protein and omits DNA. The table gives approximately 440,000 distinct CDR3 sequences; the top ten clones make up about 1.5% of it. Sequenced: blood T cells: a sorted CD56 or NKG2C T cell subset, CD4+ or CD8+ T cells, or bulk PBMC T cells (not recorded which). V gene TRBV20-1 combines with J gene TRBJ2-7. The clonotype was recovered from a woman in her forties or fifties in good health. The CDR3 sequence is CSATMDSSYEQYF.